The next 23 T cell receptor beta chains were all read from a single sample in a study of cytomegalovirus exposure and HLA in healthy donors. The PCR was carried out with 60 Vbeta primers and 13 Jbeta primers. This table comes from immunoSEQ multiplex PCR, and its TCRdb copy is limited to in-frame clones, with some not included. The table includes about 100,000 clones, roughly 9.1% detected once. Specimen: PBMCs. The receptor source for this set is a man aged 40-49 years in good health and CMV-seropositive.

The chain carries TRBV4-3 and TRBJ1-1; 8 bases are a match to TRBD1. Trimming took 3 bases from V and 6 from J; bases not matched to a gene: 15. The CDR3 sequence is 17 residues long. Germline V CDR1 and CDR2: LGHNA, YSLEER. The CDR3 loop is CASSHAYGTGGASEAFF. The DNA of the CDR3 is TGCGCCAGCAGCCACGCCTACGGTACAGGGGGGGCCTCTGAAGCTTTCTTT.

There are a few counts of this clone. This chain links TRBV5-1 with TRBJ2-5; TRBD2 might be the D (5 bases). The J call may be incorrect, as the DNA end agrees better with TRBJ2-7. There are 14 residues in the CDR3. Germline loops: CDR1 SGHRS, CDR2 YFSETQ. In nucleotides, the CDR3 is TGCGCCAGCAGCTTGGAAAGCGGACCCTACGAGCAGTACTTC. As protein: CASSLESGPYEQYF.

As concerns this clone: In the same sample, other DNA sequences code for this CDR3. The rearrangement uses TRBV6-5 and TRBJ2-7; tentatively, D is TRBD1 (5 bases). Per germline, CDR1 MNHEY and CDR2 SVGAGI. V lost 8 bases to trimming and J lost 0 bases, with 14 bases between them. The CDR3 runs 14 residues. The DNA for the CDR3 is TGTGCCAGCGCTCAGGGAATCCCCTCCTACGAGCAGTACTTC. Translated: CASAQGIPSYEQYF.

The CDR3 reads CASSSGTGNTGELFF. Here the CDR3 DNA reads TGTGCCAGCAGCTCCGGGACAGGGAACACCGGGGAGCTGTTTTTT. This chain joins TRBV9 and TRBJ2-2, with 8 positions matching TRBD1. The CDR3 has 15 amino acids. CDR1 and CDR2 from the germline V gene are SGDLS and YYNGEE. Trimming at V came to 4 bases and at J to 1 base, leaving 3 bases not matched to a gene.

This rearrangement joins TRBV13 to TRBJ2-1, with 7 bases aligning to TRBD1. Per the germline V gene, CDR1 is PRHDT and CDR2 is FYEKMQ (reference sequence). The CDR3 sequence is 15 residues long. V was pared by 3 bases and J by 5 bases, with 7 bases of the junction left unmatched. This CDR3 reads CASSFYRDSDNEQFF. CDR3 bases: TGTGCCAGCAGCTTCTACCGGGACAGCGACAATGAGCAGTTCTTC.

The chain joins TRBV2 to TRBJ1-6, with D perhaps TRBD1 (6 bases). Germline CDR1 is SNHLY and CDR2 is FYNNEI. V lost 4 bases and J lost 9, with 16 bases in between. The CDR3 extends over 15 amino acids. The CDR3 DNA sequence: TGTGCCAGCAGTGCGTACAGGGCCGGAGGTTCACCCCTCCACTTT. It is translated as CASSAYRAGGSPLHF.

This clone has just a few counts. The genes are TRBV6-1 and TRBJ2-1; 7 bases map to TRBD1. The CDR3 contains 16 residues. Unmatched junction bases numbered 4, after V lost 0 bases and J lost 2 bases. Looked up from germline, CDR1 is MNHNS and CDR2 is SASEGT. The CDR3 DNA reads as TGTGCCAGCAGTGAAGCGGTGACAGGGACCTACAATGAGCAGTTCTTC. Protein: CASSEAVTGTYNEQFF.

This rearrangement joins TRBV25-1 to TRBJ2-7; 12 bases line up with TRBD1. The germline CDR1 and CDR2 sequences are MGHDK and SYGVNS. With V trimmed by 5 bases and J by 7 bases, 9 bases remained unmatched. The CDR3 is made up of 15 amino acids. The CDR3 region has the DNA TGTGCCAGCAGTTCCTCGGGACAGGGGGCGCGGGAGCAGTACTTC. Amino acid sequence: CASSSSGQGAREQYF.

V is TRBV12-5 and J is TRBJ2-3; the match to TRBD2 covers 14 bases. CDR1 and CDR2 from the germline V gene are LGHNT and FRNRAP. The CDR3 is made up of 16 amino acids. The V segment lost 7 bases and the J segment 5 bases; nucleotides outside the gene matches: 8. Here the CDR3 DNA reads TGTGCTAGTGCCTCGGGACTAGCGGGAGTTATAGATACGCAGTATTTT. This sequence encodes CASASGLAGVIDTQYF. Using reference TRBV12-5 and TRBJ2-3 for the parts outside the CDR3, the full variable domain is DARVTQTPRHKVTEMGQEVTMRCQPILGHNTVFWYRQTMMQGLELLAYFRNRAPLDDSGMPKDRFSAEMPDATLATLKIQPSEPRDSAVYFCASASGLAGVIDTQYFGPGTRLTVL.

The CDR3 loop reads CASSQDRTSGGGELFF. The CDR3 nucleotides are TGCGCCAGCAGCCAAGACAGGACTAGCGGGGGCGGGGAGCTGTTTTTT. The V call is TRBV4-3, the J call TRBJ2-2; TRBD2 aligns across 13 bases. The CDR3 is 16 amino acids. V gave up 0 bases and J gave up 7 bases; unmatched junction bases: 2. From germline, CDR1 is LGHNA and CDR2 YSLEER.

This clone was seen a few times. The chain uses TRBV4-1 and TRBJ2-3; no firm D call. Germline CDR1 MGHRA, CDR2 YSYEKL. The ends were cut back, 4 bases at V and 4 bases at J, with 9 bases in the middle. The CDR3 contains 13 residues. The CDR3 DNA reads as TGCGCCAGCAGCCCCTCCCCCGCAGATACGCAGTATTTT. Translation gives CASSPSPADTQYF.

This clone was detected a few times. The V call is TRBV19, the J call TRBJ2-5, with TRBD1 matching over 7 bases. V shed 5 bases, J shed 2 bases, and the junction held 2 bases outside the gene matches. This CDR3 is 13 amino acids long. From germline, CDR1 is LNHDA and CDR2 SQIVND (reference sequence). CDR3 sequence reads: CASSSGQQETQYF. The CDR3, as DNA: TGTGCCAGTAGTTCGGGACAGCAAGAGACCCAGTACTTC.

This clone was picked up a small number of times. The genes are TRBV28 and TRBJ2-1, with a possible D match to TRBD1 (6 bases). The CDR3 contains 12 residues. Germline loops: CDR1 MDHEN, CDR2 SYDVKM. V was pared by 10 bases and J by 8 bases, with 15 bases between. CDR3 bases: TGTGCCATCTCAGGGGAGATCCATGAGCAGTTCTTC. Its translation is CAISGEIHEQFF. Together with reference TRBV28 and TRBJ2-1, the CDR3 gives the full variable domain: DVKVTQSSRYLVKRTGEKVFLECVQDMDHENMFWYRQDPGLGLRLIYFSYDVKMKEKGDIPEGYSVSREKKERFSLILESASTNQTSMYLCAISGEIHEQFFGPGTRLTVL.

The table lists this clone with a few counts. DNA of the CDR3: TGTGCCAGCAGCACGTTTGATAACCCTACCTATGGCTACACCTTC. Translation gives CASSTFDNPTYGYTF. The V call is TRBV5-4, the J call TRBJ1-2; D ambiguous. The germline V gene encodes CDR1 SGHNT and CDR2 YYREEE (reference sequence). V shed 4 bases and J shed 4 bases, with 17 bases lying between them. The CDR3 extends over 15 amino acids.

This chain uses TRBV4-1 with TRBJ2-1; the match to TRBD2 covers 15 bases. This CDR3 spans 18 amino acids. Losses at the gene ends were 3 bases for V and 7 bases for J; bases not matched to a gene: 10. Germline V gene sequence: CDR1 MGHRA, CDR2 YSYEKL. CDR3 DNA: TGCGCCAGCAGCCAGGGACTAGCGGGAGGTTCCCGTACAAATGAGCAGTTCTTC. Translating gives CASSQGLAGGSRTNEQFF.

This clone was observed a few times. The chain carries TRBV5-6 and TRBJ2-2; the D gene is possibly TRBD2 (5 bases). This CDR3 has 16 amino acids. V lost 0 bases and J 7 bases, leaving 16 bases between the germline ends. Germline values: CDR1 SGHDT, CDR2 YYEEEE. The CDR3 sequence is CASSLELLVRVGELFF. In DNA form, the CDR3 reads TGTGCCAGCAGCTTGGAGTTACTAGTCCGGGTCGGGGAGCTGTTTTTT.

This clone showed up just a few times. J is TRBJ2-5 and V is TRBV28; D is unresolved. The CDR3 sequence is 11 residues long. V was pared by 6 bases and J by 5 bases, with 7 bases between. CDR1 and CDR2 (germline): MDHEN, SYDVKM. CDR3 sequence reads: CASSPRETQYF. In DNA form, the CDR3 reads TGTGCCAGCAGCCCTCGGGAGACCCAGTACTTC.

The CDR3 reads CASTRQSSYNSPLHF. The CDR3 DNA follows: TGTGCCAGCACCCGACAGAGCTCCTATAATTCACCCCTCCACTTT. The rearrangement uses TRBV5-5 and TRBJ1-6; TRBD1 might be the D (5 bases). The CDR3 extends over 15 amino acids. V was clipped by 6 bases and J by 0 bases, with 10 bases between them. Germline V gives CDR1 SGHKS, CDR2 YYEKEE (reference sequence). Filled out from reference TRBV5-5 and TRBJ1-6, the complete variable domain reads DAGVTQSPTHLIKTRGQQVTLRCSPISGHKSVSWYQQVLGQGPQFIFQYYEKEERGRGNFPDRFSARQFPNYSSELNVNALLLGDSALYLCASTRQSSYNSPLHFGNGTRLTVT.

This clone has more than one count but fewer than ten. V and J are TRBV7-6 and TRBJ2-1; 11 nucleotides match TRBD2. Germline V gene sequence: CDR1 SGHVS, CDR2 FNYEAQ. The length of the CDR3 is 15 residues. The J segment lost 2 bases and the V segment lost 5 bases, leaving 2 bases of the junction unmatched. The CDR3 sequence is CASSILAGAYNEQFF. The DNA for the CDR3 is TGTGCCAGCAGCATACTAGCGGGGGCCTACAATGAGCAGTTCTTC.

V is TRBV6-1 and J is TRBJ2-3; D call uncertain. The CDR3 sequence is 13 residues long. The V end was cut by 5 bases, the J end by 0 bases, with 6 bases between. Per germline, CDR1 MNHNS and CDR2 SASEGT. The CDR3 DNA follows: TGTGCCAGCAGTCGTCCGAGCACAGATACGCAGTATTTT. Amino acid sequence: CASSRPSTDTQYF.

This clone has only one observation. The rearrangement links TRBV19 to TRBJ2-1, with 9 bases that match TRBD2. The germline V gene encodes CDR1 LNHDA and CDR2 SQIVND (reference sequence). This CDR3 contains 16 residues. Losses at the gene ends were 7 bases for V and 0 bases for J; bases not matched to a gene: 7. The CDR3 is CASTRTSESSYNEQFF. In nucleotides, the CDR3 is TGTGCCAGTACCCGGACTAGCGAAAGCTCCTACAATGAGCAGTTCTTC. Looking up the rest from reference TRBV19 and TRBJ2-1 gives the full variable domain: DGGITQSPKYLFRKEGQNVTLSCEQNLNHDAMYWYRQDPGQGLRLIYYSQIVNDFQKGDIAEGYSVSREKKESFPLTVTSAQKNPTAFYLCASTRTSESSYNEQFFGPGTRLTVL.

The CDR3 nucleotides read TGTGCCAGCAGTGCCCAGTTCTCAGATACGCAGTATTTT. Protein: CASSAQFSDTQYF. The rearrangement links TRBV2 to TRBJ2-3; D not resolved. In germline, CDR1 is SNHLY, CDR2 FYNNEI. Trimming cost V 4 bases and J 4 bases, with 9 bases left between them. The CDR3 contains 13 residues. Variable domain in full (rest from reference TRBV2 and TRBJ2-3): EPEVTQTPSHQVTQMGQEVILRCVPISNHLYFYWYRQILGQKVEFLVSFYNNEISEKSEIFDDQFSVERPDGSNFTLKIRSTKLEDSAMYFCASSAQFSDTQYFGPGTRLTVL.

The V gene is TRBV27, the J gene TRBJ2-7; the D gene is possibly TRBD2 (6 bases). V was trimmed by 3 bases and J by 1 base, leaving 13 bases between them. Germline V gene data show CDR1 as MNHEY and CDR2 as SMNVEV (reference sequence). CDR3 length equals 15 residues. The CDR3, as DNA: TGTGCCAGCAGTTTGGTTGCGGGATTATCCTACGAGCAGTACTTC. It specifies CASSLVAGLSYEQYF.